The 17 T cell receptor beta chains given below trace back to one sample, sequenced in a study of blood T cell repertoires in COVID-19. Data came from immunoSEQ multiplex PCR; TCRdb stores just in-frame clones and leaves some out. The sample shows fewer than 250,000 clones, around four fifths of them seen only once. Specimen: peripheral blood. The origin of the receptors is a woman of 80 years or more with COVID-19, enrolled during active disease.

The chain uses TRBV27 and TRBJ1-3; tentative D call: TRBD1 (5 bases). The CDR3 loop spans 15 amino acids. Looked up from germline, CDR1 is MNHEY and CDR2 is SMNVEV (reference sequence). Trimming took off 4 bases at V and 2 bases at J, with 12 bases between the two ends. Written as DNA, the CDR3 is TGTGCCAGCAGTTCCTTAGGGGCAACTGGAAACACCATATATTTT. Translating it yields CASSSLGATGNTIYF.

The V call is TRBV29-1, the J call TRBJ2-3; D ambiguous. Trimming pared 1 base from V and 5 bases from J, leaving 7 bases between. In germline, CDR1 is SQVTM, CDR2 ANQGSEA. This CDR3 contains 12 residues. CDR3 nucleotide sequence: TGCAGCGTTGAAGGGTCGGGAGATACGCAGTATTTT. The encoded protein is CSVEGSGDTQYF.

The CDR3 nucleotides are TGTGCCAGCAGCTTAGATAGACTAGCGGGGGGCGAGCAGTTCTTC. Encoded protein: CASSLDRLAGGEQFF. This chain joins TRBV7-2 and TRBJ2-1; 13 bases agree with TRBD2. CDR3 length: 15 amino acids. From germline, CDR1 is SGHTA and CDR2 FQGNSA. V lost 1 base and J lost 10; bases outside the gene matches: 4.

CDR3 protein: CASSARTGRTEAFF. The CDR3 nucleotides read TGTGCCAGCAGTGCCCGGACAGGCCGGACTGAAGCTTTCTTT. The V and J genes are TRBV25-1 and TRBJ1-1, with TRBD1 matching 7 bases. The germline gives CDR1 MGHDK, CDR2 SYGVNS. Unmatched junction bases numbered 7, after V lost 4 bases and J lost 5 bases. The CDR3 contains 14 residues. Based on the CDR3 plus reference TRBV25-1 and TRBJ1-1, the full variable domain is EADIYQTPRYLVIGTGKKITLECSQTMGHDKMYWYQQDPGMELHLIHYSYGVNSTEKGDLSSESTVSRIRTEHFPLTLESARPSHTSQYLCASSARTGRTEAFFGQGTRLTVV.

The chain couples TRBV6-2 or TRBV6-3 to TRBJ2-3; 9 bases agree with TRBD2. The CDR3 is 19 residues long. CDR1 MNHEY and CDR2 SVGEGT come from the germline V gene. V was pared by 3 bases and J by 1 base, with 14 bases of the junction left unmatched. CDR3 nucleotide sequence: TGTGCCAGCAGTTATACCCCGGGTAGCGGGGGCCGGGGCACAGATACGCAGTATTTT. This encodes CASSYTPGSGGRGTDTQYF.

The rearrangement uses TRBV6-5 and TRBJ2-2; possible D gene TRBD1, 5 bases. The length of the CDR3 is 13 residues. CDR1 and CDR2 (germline): MNHEY, SVGAGI. The ends were cut back, 7 bases at V and 8 bases at J, with 14 bases in the middle. The CDR3 nucleotides are TGTGCCAGCACCAAGGGTAGGGGTGGGGAGCTGTTTTTT. This codes for CASTKGRGGELFF.

The J gene is TRBJ1-1, the V gene TRBV28, with D perhaps TRBD1 (5 bases). Germline V gene lookup returns CDR1 MDHEN and CDR2 SYDVKM. This CDR3 spans 14 amino acids. Trimming cost V 5 bases and J 3 bases, with 13 bases left between them. CDR3 coding DNA: TGTGCCAGCAGTCCCCCCGGGGGTTACACTGAAGCTTTCTTT. Its translation: CASSPPGGYTEAFF. Full variable domain (outside the CDR3, taken from reference TRBV28 and TRBJ1-1): DVKVTQSSRYLVKRTGEKVFLECVQDMDHENMFWYRQDPGLGLRLIYFSYDVKMKEKGDIPEGYSVSREKKERFSLILESASTNQTSMYLCASSPPGGYTEAFFGQGTRLTVV.

The gene calls are TRBV10-3 and TRBJ2-7; tentative D call: TRBD2 (6 bases). V was clipped by 4 bases and J by 4 bases, with 8 bases between them. CDR3 size: 12 residues. From germline, CDR1 is ENHRY and CDR2 SYGVKD. The CDR3 nucleotides are TGTGCCATCAGTGTGGAGGGTTACGAGCAGTACGTC. It is translated as CAISVEGYEQYV.

The chain joins TRBV23-1 to TRBJ1-2; D possibly corresponds to TRBD1 (5 bases). TRBV23-1 is marked as an open reading frame, function uncertain. Trimming took off 7 bases at V and 3 bases at J, with 21 bases between the two ends. The CDR3 is 16 residues long. Written as DNA, the CDR3 is TGCGCCAGCACCTCGCGGCAGGGCGATGGTGACTATGGCTACACCTTC. Translation gives CASTSRQGDGDYGYTF.

The chain links TRBV5-4 to TRBJ2-1, with TRBD2 identical over 12 bases. The germline gives CDR1 SGHNT, CDR2 YYREEE (reference sequence). With V trimmed by 0 bases and J by 6 bases, 4 bases remained unmatched. CDR3 length: 16 residues. The CDR3 is CASSLGSSGGANEQFF. The CDR3 DNA follows: TGTGCCAGCAGCTTGGGGTCTAGCGGGGGGGCCAATGAGCAGTTCTTC.

The gene calls are TRBV28 and TRBJ1-5; possible D gene TRBD1, 6 bases. This CDR3 has 14 amino acids. The V gene's germline CDR1 is MDHEN and CDR2 SYDVKM. V was trimmed by 3 bases and J by 7 bases, leaving 13 bases between them. CDR3 sequence (DNA): TGTGCCAGCAGTTTTCGGGGGGCGGGACAGCCCCAGCATTTT. Protein: CASSFRGAGQPQHF.

The count of this clone is one. The chain is built from TRBV7-2 and TRBJ1-1, with 7 bases identical to TRBD1. There are 13 residues in the CDR3. Germline CDR1 is SGHTA and CDR2 is FQGNSA. With 5 bases clipped from V and 2 bases from J, the junction kept 2 bases outside the gene matches. The CDR3 coding sequence is TGTGCCAGCAGCCGGGACAGTAACACTGAAGCTTTCTTT. This encodes CASSRDSNTEAFF.

The chain's CDR3 is CASSLQGPLENSPLHF. The DNA of the CDR3 is TGTGCCAGCAGCTTACAGGGCCCCCTCGAGAATTCACCCCTCCACTTT. The V gene is TRBV7-2, the J gene TRBJ1-6, with D possibly TRBD1 on 5 matching bases. The CDR3 extends over 16 amino acids. Looked up from germline, CDR1 is SGHTA and CDR2 is FQGNSA. Trimming pared 2 bases from V and 7 bases from J, leaving 15 bases between.

The genes are TRBV27 and TRBJ2-5; D may be TRBD1 (5 bases). This CDR3 has 14 amino acids. Germline V gives CDR1 MNHEY, CDR2 SMNVEV (reference sequence). V lost 5 bases to trimming and J lost 2 bases, with 12 bases between them. The CDR3 DNA reads TGTGCCAGCAGTCCCCAGGGCCTTCAAGAGACCCAGTACTTC. This codes for CASSPQGLQETQYF.

The V and J genes are TRBV18 and TRBJ1-3; D unresolved. The germline CDR1 and CDR2 sequences are KGHSH and LQKENI. The CDR3 is 14 amino acids. With 0 bases removed from V and 8 bases from J, the gap between germline ends came to 11 bases. The CDR3 DNA follows: TGTGCCAGCTCACCACCGGGCCGGCGGGACACCATATATTTT. Translating gives CASSPPGRRDTIYF.

V usage is TRBV6-4 and J usage is TRBJ2-1, with a tentative D call TRBD2 (6 bases). There are 15 residues in the CDR3. Per the germline V gene, CDR1 is MRHNA and CDR2 is SNTAGT. The germline V and J ends were trimmed by 4 bases and 8 bases, with 18 bases remaining between them. The CDR3 sequence is CASSVRTTHPDEQFF. In nucleotides, the CDR3 is TGTGCCAGCAGTGTTAGGACTACGCACCCCGATGAGCAGTTCTTC.

V gene TRBV7-9 combines with J gene TRBJ1-2; D is ambiguous. The CDR3 has 13 amino acids. CDR1 SEHNR and CDR2 FQNEAQ come from the germline V gene (reference sequence). Trimming shortened V by 5 bases and J by 1 base, and 8 bases separated the two germline ends. The CDR3 loop reads CASSRSVNYGYTF. Here the CDR3 DNA reads TGTGCCAGCAGCCGCAGCGTTAACTATGGCTACACCTTC.